This TCR beta chain is from a study of patients and donors after allogeneic stem cell transplantation. TCRdb passed the RT-PCR reads through MiXCR, listing each CDR3 protein once. Counted here are under 170,000 distinct CDR3 sequences, about a third occurring once; the ten biggest clones make up 50%. The V segment lost 4 bases and the J segment 9 bases; nucleotides outside the gene matches: 11. This CDR3 is built from 16 residues. Per the germline V gene, CDR1 is MNHEY and CDR2 is SVGAGI. This clonotype was recorded once. The TCR comes from a human donor who was either an allogeneic HSCT recipient or a stem cell or donor lymphocyte infusion donor (not recorded which). It is not recorded whose cells these are; they may come from a transplant donor. Sequenced input: blood, either unsorted or a sorted T cell fraction (not recorded which). The chain has TRBV6-5 and TRBJ2-3, with 12 bases identical to TRBD2. The CDR3 loop reads CASSSGTSGSRATQYF. The CDR3 coding sequence is TGTGCCAGCAGTTCGGGGACTAGCGGGTCCCGGGCGACGCAGTATTTT.